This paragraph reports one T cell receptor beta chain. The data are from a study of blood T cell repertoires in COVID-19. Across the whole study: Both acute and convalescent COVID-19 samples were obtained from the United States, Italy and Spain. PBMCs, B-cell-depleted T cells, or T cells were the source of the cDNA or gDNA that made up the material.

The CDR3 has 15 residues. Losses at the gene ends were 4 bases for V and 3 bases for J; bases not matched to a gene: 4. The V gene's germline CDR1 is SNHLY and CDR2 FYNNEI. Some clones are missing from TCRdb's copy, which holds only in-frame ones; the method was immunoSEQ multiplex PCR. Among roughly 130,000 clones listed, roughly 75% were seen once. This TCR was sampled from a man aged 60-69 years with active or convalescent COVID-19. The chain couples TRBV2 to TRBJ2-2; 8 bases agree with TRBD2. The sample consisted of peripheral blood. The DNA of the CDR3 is TGTGCCAGCAGTGGTCCCGGGAGGGACACCGGGGAGCTGTTTTTT. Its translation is CASSGPGRDTGELFF.